Presented here are 22 T cell receptor beta chains from one specimen sequenced in a study of blood T cell repertoires in COVID-19. The assay was immunoSEQ multiplex PCR, and TCRdb's table has in-frame clones only and misses some. This sample has some 150,000 clones, with approximately 92% found just once. The sequenced sample was peripheral blood. Receptor source: a woman between 40 and 55 years old with acute or convalescent COVID-19.

The chain links TRBV19 to TRBJ1-3, with a tentative D call TRBD1 (5 bases). The CDR3 spans 14 residues. V lost 3 bases to trimming and J lost 5 bases, with 11 bases between them. From germline, CDR1 is LNHDA and CDR2 SQIVND (reference sequence). CDR3 coding DNA: TGTGCCAGTAGTATCGGGGGGAGGCGAAACACCATATATTTT. Amino acid sequence: CASSIGGRRNTIYF.

V and J are TRBV5-4 and TRBJ2-1; TRBD1 agrees at 7 bases. V was pared by 2 bases and J by 5 bases, with 7 bases of the junction left unmatched. Per germline, CDR1 SGHNT and CDR2 YYREEE (reference sequence). The CDR3 loop spans 15 amino acids. The CDR3 DNA reads TGTGCCAGCAGCTTAAGACAGGGACCCCACAATGAGCAGTTCTTC. It translates to CASSLRQGPHNEQFF.

The chain carries TRBV28 and TRBJ2-7; D might be TRBD1 (5 bases). V lost 3 bases to trimming and J lost 0 bases, with 12 bases between them. This CDR3 has 15 amino acids. Germline values: CDR1 MDHEN, CDR2 SYDVKM. The CDR3 here is CASSFVSRASYEQYF. CDR3 coding DNA: TGTGCCAGCAGTTTTGTAAGCAGGGCCTCCTACGAGCAGTACTTC.

J is TRBJ2-1 and V is TRBV12-5; 9 bases align to TRBD2. The CDR3 is 16 residues long. Germline V lookup: CDR1 LGHNT, CDR2 FRNRAP. V was pared by 3 bases and J by 3 bases, with 6 bases of the junction left unmatched. The CDR3 is CASGLKLAGIYNEQFF. The CDR3 DNA is TGTGCTAGTGGTTTAAAACTAGCGGGTATCTACAATGAGCAGTTCTTC.

A remark on this clone: Other nucleotide sequences in the sample specify the same CDR3. The chain is built from TRBV27 and TRBJ1-5; D ambiguous. Trimming stripped 2 bases from V and 4 bases from J, with 6 bases between. This CDR3 has 13 residues. Germline assignment: CDR1 MNHEY and CDR2 SMNVEV (reference sequence). The CDR3 is CASSLAWNQPQHF. CDR3 bases: TGTGCCAGCAGTTTAGCGTGGAATCAGCCCCAGCATTTT.

The chain recombines TRBV10-2 with TRBJ2-1; 10 bases are a match to TRBD2. This CDR3 has 15 residues. Trimming took 6 bases from V and 4 from J; bases not matched to a gene: 6. The germline gives CDR1 WSHSY, CDR2 SAAADI. The chain's CDR3 is CASRSPGLAYNEQFF. DNA for the CDR3: TGCGCCAGCAGGTCCCCGGGACTAGCGTACAATGAGCAGTTCTTC.

The chain combines TRBV15 with TRBJ1-3; 9 nucleotides line up with TRBD1. The CDR3 has 15 amino acids. V trimming: 3 bases; J trimming: 2 bases; junction bases outside the gene matches: 2. Germline CDR1 is LNHNV and CDR2 is YYDKDF (reference sequence). Written as DNA, the CDR3 is TGTGCCACCAGCAGCCGACAGGGGGCTGGAAACACCATATATTTT. It encodes CATSSRQGAGNTIYF.

This clone was recorded only once. Here the CDR3 reads CAWSRLGRVGYEQYF. CDR3 bases: TGTGCCTGGAGTAGGTTGGGCAGGGTAGGGTACGAGCAGTACTTC. V usage is TRBV30 and J usage is TRBJ2-7; perhaps TRBD1 as D (5 bases). The CDR3 runs to 15 residues. Trimming took off 2 bases at V and 4 bases at J, with 18 bases between the two ends. Germline V gene data show CDR1 as GTSNPN and CDR2 as SVGIG (reference sequence).

Only one count was recorded for this clone. The V and J genes are TRBV10-3 and TRBJ2-7; 7 bases line up with TRBD1. V lost 3 bases to trimming and J lost 3 bases; unmatched junction nucleotides: 2. Germline V CDR1 and CDR2: ENHRY, SYGVKD. CDR3 length: 13 residues. CDR3 in DNA: TGTGCCATCAGTGAAAGGGGGCACTACGAGCAGTACTTC. Its protein product is CAISERGHYEQYF.

V and J are TRBV15 and TRBJ1-3; D gene uncertain. CDR1 and CDR2 from the germline V gene are LNHNV and YYDKDF (reference sequence). V shed 0 bases and J shed 4 bases, with 4 bases lying between them. This CDR3 contains 13 residues. The CDR3 coding sequence is TGTGCCACCAGCAGAGATATGGGAAACACCATATATTTT. Its protein is CATSRDMGNTIYF.

The genes are TRBV3-1 (or the pseudogene TRBV3-2) and TRBJ2-7, with 12 nucleotides matching TRBD2. The V gene end was trimmed by 6 bases and the J gene end by 2 bases; junction bases not matched to a gene: 14. The V gene's germline CDR1 is LGHDT and CDR2 YNNKEL (reference sequence). The CDR3 length is 18 residues. CDR3 DNA sequence: TGTGCCAGCAGGCGGACTAGCGGGATCTCCGCCAAAACCTACGAGCAGTACTTC. The encoded protein is CASRRTSGISAKTYEQYF.

This chain uses TRBV6-5 with TRBJ1-1; D remains ambiguous. The CDR3 sequence is 14 residues long. Germline V lookup: CDR1 MNHEY, CDR2 SVGAGI. Trimming took off 10 bases at V and 2 bases at J, with 17 bases between the two ends. CDR3 DNA sequence: TGTGCCACCTTCCCGCGGGGAAGTAACACTGAAGCTTTCTTT. This translates into CATFPRGSNTEAFF.

This chain links TRBV5-1 with TRBJ2-3, with a possible D match to TRBD2 (5 bases). Per the germline V gene, CDR1 is SGHRS and CDR2 is YFSETQ. V was trimmed by 1 base and J by 0 bases, leaving 15 bases between them. This CDR3 comprises 17 residues. The DNA of the CDR3 is TGCGCCAGCAGCTTGTATTCTAGCCCGGGGAGCACAGATACGCAGTATTTT. It yields the protein CASSLYSSPGSTDTQYF.

The chain joins TRBV12-3 or TRBV12-4 to TRBJ2-1, with TRBD2 matching over 8 bases. The V segment lost 3 bases and the J segment 7 bases; nucleotides outside the gene matches: 2. The CDR3 has 13 amino acids. In DNA, the CDR3 is TGTGCCAGCAGTTTCGCGGGAGGTAATGAGCAGTTCTTC. It is translated as CASSFAGGNEQFF.

The chain couples TRBV7-8 to TRBJ1-5; 7 positions agree with TRBD1. CDR3 length: 17 residues. The J segment lost 3 bases and the V segment lost 3 bases, leaving 11 bases of the junction unmatched. Germline assignment: CDR1 SGHVS and CDR2 FQNEAQ. The CDR3 DNA follows: TGTGCCAGCAGCTTTCCCCGATGGACAGGCATCAATCAGCCCCAGCATTTT. The encoded protein is CASSFPRWTGINQPQHF.

This sequence joins TRBV6-5 and TRBJ2-7; 7 positions match TRBD2. The V gene's germline CDR1 is MNHEY and CDR2 SVGAGI. J lost 2 bases, V lost 0 bases, and 7 bases had no gene match. This CDR3 comprises 16 residues. The CDR3 loop is CASSYSAASGTYEQYF. The CDR3 DNA follows: TGTGCCAGCAGTTACTCGGCGGCTAGCGGTACCTACGAGCAGTACTTC.

The chain uses TRBV19 and TRBJ2-1; 8 nucleotides line up with TRBD1. The junction had 2 bases not matched to a gene; V was cut back by 5 bases and J by 5 bases. CDR1 is LNHDA, CDR2 SQIVND, per germline (reference sequence). The CDR3 loop spans 13 amino acids. The CDR3 DNA reads TGTGCCAGTAGTTTGGGACAGGACAATGAGCAGTTCTTC. Protein: CASSLGQDNEQFF.

The V gene is TRBV9, the J gene TRBJ2-2, with a weak D call TRBD1 (5 bases). The CDR3 covers 15 residues. The V gene lost 4 bases and the J gene lost 0 bases, with 10 bases spanning the gap. The germline CDR1 and CDR2 sequences are SGDLS and YYNGEE. For the CDR3, the DNA is TGTGCCAGCAGCCCAGGGCCGCCGAACACCGGGGAGCTGTTTTTT. It specifies CASSPGPPNTGELFF.

The V call is TRBV30, the J call TRBJ1-5; D not certain. CDR1 and CDR2 from the germline V gene are GTSNPN and SVGIG (reference sequence). V was trimmed by 0 bases and J by 5 bases, leaving 8 bases between them. CDR3 length: 13 amino acids. CDR3 loop: CAWSVRGYQPQHF. The CDR3 DNA is TGTGCCTGGAGTGTACGGGGATATCAGCCCCAGCATTTT.

The CDR3 coding sequence is TGTGCCAGCAGCGTATCGACAGACCCTAACTATGGCTACACCTTC. This codes for CASSVSTDPNYGYTF. The chain carries TRBV9 and TRBJ1-2; tentatively, D is TRBD1 (5 bases). CDR3 length equals 15 residues. Germline lookup yields CDR1 SGDLS and CDR2 YYNGEE. Trimming left V 1 base short and J 0 bases short, with 10 bases between.

The chain has TRBV5-1 and TRBJ1-6; TRBD1 matches at 9 bases. From germline, CDR1 is SGHRS and CDR2 YFSETQ. CDR3 length: 15 residues. With 0 bases clipped from V and 7 bases from J, the junction kept 2 bases outside the gene matches. CDR3 amino acids: CASSLGQGGNSPLHF. CDR3 nucleotides: TGCGCCAGCAGCTTGGGACAGGGGGGGAATTCACCCCTCCACTTT.

This clone was recorded only once. This chain uses TRBV3-1 (or the pseudogene TRBV3-2) with TRBJ2-7, with D possibly being TRBD2 (6 bases). Germline CDR1 and CDR2: LGHDT and YNNKEL (reference sequence). V lost 5 bases and J lost 1, with 12 bases in between. The CDR3 totals 14 residues. CDR3: CASSTGTLSYEQYF. CDR3 in DNA: TGTGCCAGCAGCACCGGGACTCTATCCTACGAGCAGTACTTC.